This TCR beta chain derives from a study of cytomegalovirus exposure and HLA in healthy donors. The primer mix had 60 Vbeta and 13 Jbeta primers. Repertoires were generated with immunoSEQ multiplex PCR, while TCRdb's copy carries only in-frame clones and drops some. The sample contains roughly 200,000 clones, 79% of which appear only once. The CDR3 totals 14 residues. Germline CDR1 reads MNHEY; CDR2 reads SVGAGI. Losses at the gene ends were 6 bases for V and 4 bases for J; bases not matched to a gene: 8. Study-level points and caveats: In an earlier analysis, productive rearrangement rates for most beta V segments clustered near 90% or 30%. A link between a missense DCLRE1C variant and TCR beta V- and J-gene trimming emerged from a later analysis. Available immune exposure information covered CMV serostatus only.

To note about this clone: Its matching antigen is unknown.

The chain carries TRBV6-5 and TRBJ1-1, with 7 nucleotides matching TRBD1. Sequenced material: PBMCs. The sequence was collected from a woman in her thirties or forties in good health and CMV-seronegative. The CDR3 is CASSRQGWGTEAFF. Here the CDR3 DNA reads TGTGCCAGCAGCCGACAGGGTTGGGGCACTGAAGCTTTCTTT.